This T cell receptor (beta chain) originates from a study of blood T cell repertoires in COVID-19. Study background: COVID-19 samples, acute and convalescent, were from the United States, Italy and Spain.

Source study methods: Amplification with reference gene primers provided the estimates of nucleated cell counts. Profiling relied on immunoSEQ multiplex PCR, and the TCRdb table lists in-frame clones only, not all of them. That table gives V, J and clone size, and the DNA gave D and trimming. The sample gives around 200,000 clones, roughly nine tenths of which show up once; 5.5% to 8.5% is in the top ten. Germline V gene data show CDR1 as KGHSH and CDR2 as LQKENI. The V segment lost 6 bases and the J segment 8 bases; nucleotides outside the gene matches: 9. This CDR3 contains 14 residues. The source is a woman aged 80 or over in a cohort sampled during active or convalescent COVID-19. The chain couples TRBV18 to TRBJ1-3, with 8 bases that match TRBD1. Specimen: peripheral blood. The CDR3 bases are TGTGCCAGCTCTTTCGGACAGGGATCAGACACCATATATTTT. Its translation is CASSFGQGSDTIYF. Full variable domain (outside the CDR3, taken from reference TRBV18 and TRBJ1-3): NAGVMQNPRHLVRRRGQEARLRCSPMKGHSHVYWYRQLPEEGLKFMVYLQKENIIDESGMPKERFSAEFPKEGPSILRIQQVVRGDSAAYFCASSFGQGSDTIYFGEGSWLTVV.